The 24 T cell receptor beta chains presented below share a single source sample, sequenced in a study of T cells in Graves' hyperthyroidism and ophthalmopathy. RNA transcripts gave rise to amplified TCR beta CDR3 regions. Carried out on the TCR CDR3, a first-round RT-PCR used the HTBI primer set. Via MiXCR, TCRdb re-called the multiplex PCR reads, giving one row per CDR3 protein. This sample has some 360,000 distinct CDR3 sequences, with approximately 15% found just once. What was sequenced was blood. Every receptor here comes from a woman aged 55-75 years with Graves' hyperthyroidism.

The table lists this clonotype with many counts. CDR3 residues: CASSLVSPGESGGEAFF. The CDR3 region has the DNA TGCGCCAGCAGCTTGGTATCACCCGGGGAGAGTGGAGGTGAAGCTTTCTTT. The rearrangement links TRBV5-1 to TRBJ1-1, with D unresolved. Germline V CDR1 and CDR2: SGHRS, YFSETQ. The CDR3 runs to 17 residues. V dropped 0 bases and J dropped 7 bases, with 22 bases sitting between them.

In this sample, this clonotype turned up many times. The gene calls are TRBV3-1 and TRBJ2-1; 11 bases align to TRBD2. Germline V gene data show CDR1 as LGHDT and CDR2 as YNNKEL (reference sequence). The CDR3 has 14 amino acids. V was clipped by 4 bases and J by 9 bases; unmatched bases: 5. CDR3 amino acids: CASSRLLAGVEQFF. The DNA for the CDR3 is TGTGCCAGCAGCCGGCTACTAGCGGGAGTTGAGCAGTTCTTC.

This chain joins TRBV7-9 and TRBJ2-1, with 7 bases aligning to TRBD2. V was pared by 3 bases and J by 7 bases, with 6 bases of the junction left unmatched. Germline V CDR1 and CDR2: SEHNR, FQNEAQ (reference sequence). This CDR3 contains 14 residues. DNA of the CDR3: TGTGCCAGCAGCTTCTTTTCCGGGGGGAATGAGCAGTTCTTC. This gives the protein CASSFFSGGNEQFF.

This clonotype was seen only a few times. This clone may be a read error of a much larger clone one base away. CDR3 sequence reads: CASSFGNEQYF. In DNA, the CDR3 is TGTGCCAGCAGTTTTGGGAACGAGCAGTACTTC. The V gene is TRBV28, the J gene TRBJ2-7; D gene unclear. V was clipped by 3 bases and J by 5 bases, with 5 bases between them. The V gene's germline CDR1 is MDHEN and CDR2 SYDVKM. There are 11 residues in the CDR3.

This clonotype was detected ten times or more. The genes are TRBV30 and TRBJ2-7, with D perhaps TRBD2 (5 bases). This CDR3 has 16 residues. Trimming removed 5 bases from V and 3 bases from J, with 23 bases in between. From germline, CDR1 is GTSNPN and CDR2 SVGIG (reference sequence). The chain's CDR3 is CAWDPVGGGIDYEQYF. The CDR3, as DNA: TGTGCCTGGGATCCGGTGGGTGGAGGAATCGACTACGAGCAGTACTTC.

This clonotype was picked up many times. This chain joins TRBV11-2 and TRBJ2-1, with D unresolved. Germline V gene lookup returns CDR1 SGHAT and CDR2 FQNNGV. This CDR3 has 14 amino acids. The V end lost 7 bases, the J end lost 6 bases, and 16 bases lay between the germline ends. Here the CDR3 DNA reads TGTGCCAGCAAGGTGACCTACGACTCCAATGAGCAGTTCTTC. Its translation: CASKVTYDSNEQFF.

This clonotype was observed many times. The junction departs from the called germline gene at one end, perhaps through a read error. The J gene is TRBJ2-7, the V gene TRBV7-6; 10 bases map to TRBD1. The CDR3 spans 14 residues. Looked up from germline, CDR1 is SGHVS and CDR2 is FNYEAQ. CDR3 protein: CASSLGDRGYEQYF. For the CDR3, the DNA is TGTGCCAGCAGTTTAGGGGACAGGGGCTACGAGCAGTACTTC.

This clonotype was seen more than once but under ten times. Given a much more abundant clone one base away, this may be a read error. This chain uses TRBV11-2 with TRBJ1-3; possible D gene TRBD1, 6 bases. The CDR3 extends over 16 amino acids. Germline CDR1 SGHAT, CDR2 FQNNGV. The CDR3 coding sequence is TGTGCCGGCAGCCCCTTGGACAGCTACTCTGGAAACACCATATATTTT. Its translation is CAGSPLDSYSGNTIYF.

This clonotype showed up many times. V gene TRBV29-1 combines with J gene TRBJ2-1; 8 nucleotides line up with TRBD2. V lost 7 bases, J lost 3 bases, and 2 bases stayed unmatched. This CDR3 comprises 12 residues. From germline, CDR1 is SQVTM and CDR2 ANQGSEA. The CDR3 loop reads CSGAGVYNEQFF. The CDR3 DNA reads TGCAGCGGAGCGGGAGTCTACAATGAGCAGTTCTTC.

V and J are TRBV6-5 and TRBJ1-1; tentative D call: TRBD1 (6 bases). Trimming took off 1 base at V and 11 bases at J, with 8 bases between the two ends. CDR3 length: 11 residues. The germline gives CDR1 MNHEY, CDR2 SVGAGI. CDR3: CASSYYRVAFF. In nucleotides, the CDR3 is TGTGCCAGCAGTTACTACAGGGTGGCTTTCTTT.

This chain connects TRBV9 to TRBJ1-2; D perhaps matches TRBD1 (6 bases). The V and J ends lost 2 bases and 7 bases respectively, with 15 bases between them. Germline-derived CDR1 and CDR2 are SGDLS and YYNGEE. This CDR3 is built from 14 residues. The chain's CDR3 is CASSVLGGASGYTF. The CDR3 DNA is TGTGCCAGCAGCGTCTTGGGGGGGGCAAGTGGCTACACCTTC.

Ten or more counts support this clonotype. This chain joins TRBV2 and TRBJ1-2; perhaps TRBD1 as D (5 bases). There are 10 residues in the CDR3. V was cut by 6 bases and J by 12 bases, with 11 bases left in between. Looked up from germline, CDR1 is SNHLY and CDR2 is FYNNEI. The CDR3 spells CASSGTVNTF. In DNA form, the CDR3 reads TGTGCCAGCAGCGGGACCGTGAACACCTTC. The variable domain in full, completed from reference TRBV2 and TRBJ1-2, reads EPEVTQTPSHQVTQMGQEVILRCVPISNHLYFYWYRQILGQKVEFLVSFYNNEISEKSEIFDDQFSVERPDGSNFTLKIRSTKLEDSAMYFCASSGTVNTFGSGTRLTVV.

This clonotype was counted ten times or more. The rearrangement joins TRBV5-1 to TRBJ2-1; D remains ambiguous. Looked up from germline, CDR1 is SGHRS and CDR2 is YFSETQ. Trimming stripped 4 bases from V and 6 bases from J, with 20 bases between. The CDR3 extends over 16 amino acids. In DNA, the CDR3 is TGCGCCAGCAGCCTGAACACCAGAGGTCCGGGCAATGAGCAGTTCTTC. It encodes CASSLNTRGPGNEQFF.

This clonotype was seen many times. The chain couples TRBV12-3 or TRBV12-4 to TRBJ2-7; TRBD1 matches at 7 bases. Trimming took 6 bases from V and 4 from J; bases not matched to a gene: 9. CDR3 length equals 14 residues. For the CDR3, the DNA is TGTGCCAGCAGCCCACGGACAGGAACTTACGAGCAGTACTTC. As protein: CASSPRTGTYEQYF.

The chain carries TRBV2 and TRBJ2-3; 8 bases fit TRBD2. The junction had 16 bases not matched to a gene; V was cut back by 7 bases and J by 7 bases. This CDR3 is built from 16 residues. Germline CDR1 reads SNHLY; CDR2 reads FYNNEI. The CDR3 is CASNAIPAGVMNTQYF. For the CDR3, the DNA is TGTGCCAGCAACGCAATTCCAGCGGGAGTAATGAATACGCAGTATTTT.

This clonotype was recorded many times. The chain links TRBV3-1 to TRBJ2-7; D remains unclear. CDR1 is LGHDT, CDR2 YNNKEL, per germline (reference sequence). V lost 4 bases and J 6 bases, leaving 10 bases between the germline ends. The CDR3 length is 12 residues. The CDR3 DNA follows: TGTGCCAGCAGCCCCTCCGGGCGCGAGCAGTACTTC. Its translation is CASSPSGREQYF.

Worth noting for this clonotype: A much larger clone lies one base from this, so it may be a read error. The chain combines TRBV2 with TRBJ1-3; maybe TRBD1 (5 bases). The CDR3 totals 16 residues. Germline values: CDR1 SNHLY, CDR2 FYNNEI. As DNA, the CDR3 is TGTGCCAACAGTGAAGCGCTTCCAGGGTCCGGAAACACCATATATTTT. This codes for CANSEALPGSGNTIYF.

This clonotype was counted only a few times. The J gene is TRBJ1-3, the V gene TRBV3-1; D not resolved. Trimming pared 3 bases from V and 5 bases from J, leaving 5 bases between. This CDR3 spans 12 amino acids. CDR1 is LGHDT, CDR2 YNNKEL, per germline (reference sequence). The CDR3: CASSHQRNTIYF. In nucleotides, the CDR3 is TGTGCCAGCAGCCATCAGCGAAACACCATATATTTT.

The chain is built from TRBV27 and TRBJ1-6, with 9 bases matching TRBD1. Germline CDR1 reads MNHEY; CDR2 reads SMNVEV (reference sequence). Trimming removed 6 bases from V and 14 bases from J; junction bases left unmatched: 8. This CDR3 contains 13 residues. This CDR3 reads CASSWDRVSSLHF. The CDR3 DNA sequence: TGTGCCAGCAGCTGGGACAGGGTATCGTCCCTCCACTTT.

The rearrangement links TRBV28 to TRBJ1-2; 8 nucleotides agree with TRBD1. Germline trimming cut 9 bases from V and 7 bases from J; bases unmatched to any gene: 10. CDR3 length: 13 amino acids. Looked up from germline, CDR1 is MDHEN and CDR2 is SYDVKM. CDR3 sequence: CASWTGYGGGYTF. The CDR3 bases are TGTGCCAGTTGGACAGGGTATGGTGGTGGCTACACCTTC.

This chain uses TRBV28 with TRBJ1-2; the D gene is possibly TRBD1 (6 bases). CDR1 is MDHEN and CDR2 is SYDVKM in the germline V gene. Trimming cost V 5 bases and J 5 bases, with 15 bases left between them. The CDR3 runs 14 residues. The CDR3 sequence: CASSKGQAGYGYTF. For the CDR3, the DNA is TGTGCCAGCAGTAAGGGACAAGCGGGGTATGGCTACACCTTC.

The rearrangement uses TRBV6-1 and TRBJ2-2, with D possibly being TRBD1 (6 bases). With 10 bases removed from V and 7 bases from J, the gap between germline ends came to 13 bases. From germline, CDR1 is MNHNS and CDR2 SASEGT. The CDR3 sequence is 12 residues long. The CDR3 DNA follows: TGTGCCACCGACAGGTCAATCGGGGAGCTGTTTTTT. Translation: CATDRSIGELFF.

This clonotype was detected many times. The chain combines TRBV6-1 with TRBJ2-5, with 14 bases lining up with TRBD2. After removal of 6 bases from V and 7 bases from J, the junction contained 4 bases not matched to a gene. The V gene's germline CDR1 is MNHNS and CDR2 SASEGT. This CDR3 has 14 residues. CDR3: CASRGTSGSGTQYF. CDR3 nucleotide sequence: TGTGCCAGCAGAGGGACTAGCGGGAGTGGGACCCAGTACTTC.

At least ten counts were recorded for this clonotype. This chain links TRBV6-1 with TRBJ2-3; D is perhaps TRBD1 (5 bases). The CDR3 extends over 13 amino acids. Per the germline V gene, CDR1 is MNHNS and CDR2 is SASEGT. V was shortened by 3 bases and J by 5 bases, with 9 bases between the two germline ends. The CDR3: CASSDGHGDTQYF. The CDR3 DNA is TGTGCCAGCAGTGACGGACACGGAGATACGCAGTATTTT.